This T cell receptor (beta chain) was identified in a study of response to subunit inactivated influenza vaccine. Study outcomes and limitations: The authors suggested that every seasonal influenza vaccination recruits few new T cells.

Concerning this clonotype: The antigen is unknown.

TCRdb reanalysed the RT-PCR reads using MiXCR and keeps one entry per CDR3 protein. This sample has over 800,000 distinct CDR3 sequences, with 21% found just once. Germline CDR1 and CDR2: SGHRS and YFSETQ. V was trimmed by 2 bases and J by 5 bases, leaving 22 bases between them. The CDR3 is 17 amino acids. The input for sequencing was PBMCs from blood, taken 4 to 6 days after vaccination. The chain joins TRBV5-1 to TRBJ2-5, with unresolved D. This clonotype was sampled from a man in his forties or fifties who received an inactivated influenza vaccine. The CDR3 sequence: CASSFEVEAPIAETQYF. The CDR3 coding sequence is TGCGCCAGCAGCTTTGAAGTGGAAGCCCCGATTGCGGAGACCCAGTACTTC.